This T cell receptor (beta chain) is from a study of T cell responses to AZD1222 COVID-19 vaccine. Sequenced by immunoSEQ multiplex PCR; TCRdb stores in-frame clones only, minus some. The sample has about 46,000 clones; 85% to 90% are singletons. Findings and caveats of the study: Seropositivity was recorded at baseline in only six AZD1222 recipients. Spike regions recognized by vaccine-associated CD4 TCRs spanned the protein, led by 160-218 and 743-854. Donor demographics were predominantly white British with a female majority; clonal diversity may be underestimated. Spike-specific TCR repertoires showed rising breadth and depth after two AZD1222 doses.

The J segment lost 5 bases and the V segment lost 1 base, leaving 10 bases of the junction unmatched. CDR3 length equals 17 residues. Germline CDR1 SEHNR, CDR2 FQNEAQ (reference sequence). With regard to this clone: Its cognate antigen is unknown.

This specimen was peripheral blood, taken 28 days after the second AZD1222 dose. The J gene is TRBJ2-5, the V gene TRBV7-9, with 10 bases matching TRBD2. The source is an adult who received the AZD1222 COVID-19 vaccine. Here the CDR3 reads CASSLGPAGGPFETQYF. The CDR3 bases are TGTGCCAGCAGCTTAGGTCCAGCGGGAGGGCCATTTGAGACCCAGTACTTC.